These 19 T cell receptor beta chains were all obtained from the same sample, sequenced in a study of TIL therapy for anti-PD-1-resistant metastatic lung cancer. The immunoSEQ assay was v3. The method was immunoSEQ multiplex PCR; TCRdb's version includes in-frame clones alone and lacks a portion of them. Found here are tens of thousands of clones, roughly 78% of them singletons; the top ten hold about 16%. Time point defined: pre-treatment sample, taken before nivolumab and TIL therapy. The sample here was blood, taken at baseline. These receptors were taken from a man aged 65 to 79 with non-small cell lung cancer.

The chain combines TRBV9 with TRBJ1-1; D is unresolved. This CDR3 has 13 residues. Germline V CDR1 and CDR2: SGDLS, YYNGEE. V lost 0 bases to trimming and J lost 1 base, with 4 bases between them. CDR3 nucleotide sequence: TGTGCCAGCAGCGTAGCTCCGAACACTGAAGCTTTCTTT. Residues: CASSVAPNTEAFF.

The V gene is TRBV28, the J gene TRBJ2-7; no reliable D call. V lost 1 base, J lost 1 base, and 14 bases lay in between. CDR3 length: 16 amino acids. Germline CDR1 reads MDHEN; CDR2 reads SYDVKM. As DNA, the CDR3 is TGTGCCAGCAGTTTATCAAAGGCCTTCGCATCCTACGAGCAGTACTTC. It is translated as CASSLSKAFASYEQYF.

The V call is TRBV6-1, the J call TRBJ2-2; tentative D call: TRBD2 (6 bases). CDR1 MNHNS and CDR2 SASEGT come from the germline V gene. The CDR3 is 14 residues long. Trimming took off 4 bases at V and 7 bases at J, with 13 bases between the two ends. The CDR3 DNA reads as TGTGCCAGCAGTGTCCAGAGGAGGGACGGGGAGCTGTTTTTT. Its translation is CASSVQRRDGELFF.

CDR3 sequence reads: CASSGKYEQYF. In DNA form, the CDR3 reads TGTGCCAGCAGCGGAAAGTACGAGCAGTACTTC. V usage is TRBV5-6 and J usage is TRBJ2-7; the D is unclear. V shed 4 bases and J shed 4 bases, with 6 bases lying between them. Germline CDR1 and CDR2: SGHDT and YYEEEE. The CDR3 is 11 residues long.

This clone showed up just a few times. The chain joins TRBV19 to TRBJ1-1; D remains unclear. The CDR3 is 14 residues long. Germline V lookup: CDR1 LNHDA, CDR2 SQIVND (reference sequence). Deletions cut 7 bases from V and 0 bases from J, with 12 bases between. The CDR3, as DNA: TGTGCCAGTACGGGAGGAAGCATGAACACTGAAGCTTTCTTT. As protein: CASTGGSMNTEAFF.

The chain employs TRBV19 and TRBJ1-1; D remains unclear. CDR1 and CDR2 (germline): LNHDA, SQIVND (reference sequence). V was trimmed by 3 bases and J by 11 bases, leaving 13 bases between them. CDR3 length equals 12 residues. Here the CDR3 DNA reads TGTGCCAGTAGTATTGAGCGCCCACCCGCTTTCTTT. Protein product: CASSIERPPAFF.

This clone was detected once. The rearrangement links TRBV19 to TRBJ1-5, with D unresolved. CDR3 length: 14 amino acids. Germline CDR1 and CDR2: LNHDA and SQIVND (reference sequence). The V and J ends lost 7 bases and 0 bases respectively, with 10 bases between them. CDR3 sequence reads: CASTSENSNQPQHF. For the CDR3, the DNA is TGTGCCAGTACCTCAGAGAATAGCAATCAGCCCCAGCATTTT.

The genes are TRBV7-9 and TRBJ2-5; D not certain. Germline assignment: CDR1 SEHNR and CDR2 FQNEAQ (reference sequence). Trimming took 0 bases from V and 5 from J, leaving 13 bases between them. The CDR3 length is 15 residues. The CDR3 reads CASSLALGISETQYF. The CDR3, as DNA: TGTGCCAGCAGCTTAGCGCTCGGCATATCGGAGACCCAGTACTTC.

For the CDR3, the DNA is TGTGCCAGCAGTTTGCAGACAGTTTCCGAGCAGTACTTC. It translates to CASSLQTVSEQYF. This rearrangement joins TRBV28 to TRBJ2-7; possibly TRBD1 for D (5 bases). The CDR3 is made up of 13 amino acids. Per the germline V gene, CDR1 is MDHEN and CDR2 is SYDVKM. V lost 3 bases and J 6 bases, leaving 12 bases between the germline ends.

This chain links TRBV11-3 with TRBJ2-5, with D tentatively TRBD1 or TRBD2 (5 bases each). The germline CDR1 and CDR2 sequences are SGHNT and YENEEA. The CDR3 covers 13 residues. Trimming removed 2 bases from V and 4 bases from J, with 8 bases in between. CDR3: CASSLRDGETQYF. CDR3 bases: TGTGCCAGCAGCTTACGGGACGGAGAGACCCAGTACTTC.

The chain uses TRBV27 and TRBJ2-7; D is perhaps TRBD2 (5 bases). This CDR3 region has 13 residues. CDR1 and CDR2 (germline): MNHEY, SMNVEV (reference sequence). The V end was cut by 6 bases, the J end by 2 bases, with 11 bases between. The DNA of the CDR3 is TGTGCCAGCAGAGGACTTTCCACCTACGAGCAGTACTTC. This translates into CASRGLSTYEQYF.

The CDR3 DNA is TGTGCCAGCAGCCGTGGGACGGGAGAGACCCAGTACTTC. Protein sequence: CASSRGTGETQYF. This chain uses TRBV7-9 with TRBJ2-5; D tentatively reads TRBD1 or TRBD2 (5 bases each). This CDR3 spans 13 amino acids. Trimming took 5 bases from V and 4 from J, leaving 11 bases between them. Germline V gene lookup returns CDR1 SEHNR and CDR2 FQNEAQ (reference sequence).

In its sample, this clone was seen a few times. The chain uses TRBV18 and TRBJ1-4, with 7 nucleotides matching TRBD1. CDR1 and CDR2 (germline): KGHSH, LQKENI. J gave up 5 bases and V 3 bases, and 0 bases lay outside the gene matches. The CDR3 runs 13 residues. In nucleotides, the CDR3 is TGTGCCAGCTCACCGGGACAGAATGAAAAACTGTTTTTT. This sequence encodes CASSPGQNEKLFF.

The CDR3 coding sequence is TGTGCCTGGAGTGTACTCGGGGGCGGATCGAACACCGGGGAGCTGTTTTTT. Protein product: CAWSVLGGGSNTGELFF. J is TRBJ2-2 and V is TRBV30; the D gene could be TRBD1 or TRBD2 (6 bases each). CDR1 is GTSNPN and CDR2 is SVGIG in the germline V gene (reference sequence). V lost 0 bases and J lost 0, with 14 bases in between. The CDR3 covers 17 residues. Full variable domain (rest looked up from reference TRBV30 and TRBJ2-2): SQTIHQWPATLVQPVGSPLSLECTVEGTSNPNLYWYRQAAGRGLQLLFYSVGIGQISSEVPQNLSASRPQDRQFILSSKKLLLSDSGFYLCAWSVLGGGSNTGELFFGEGSRLTVL.

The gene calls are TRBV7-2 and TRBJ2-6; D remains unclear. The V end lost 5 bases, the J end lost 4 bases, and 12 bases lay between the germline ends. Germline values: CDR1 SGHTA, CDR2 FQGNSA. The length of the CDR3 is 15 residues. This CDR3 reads CASSPTPLGANVLTF. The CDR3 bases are TGTGCCAGCAGCCCGACCCCCCTGGGGGCCAACGTCCTGACTTTC.

CDR3 loop: CASSLGTGTDTQYF. The DNA for the CDR3 is TGCGCCAGCAGCTTGGGGACGGGGACAGATACGCAGTATTTT. The chain carries TRBV5-1 and TRBJ2-3; weak D call: TRBD2 (5 bases). V was trimmed by 0 bases and J by 3 bases, leaving 8 bases between them. The germline V gene encodes CDR1 SGHRS and CDR2 YFSETQ. The CDR3 has 14 residues.

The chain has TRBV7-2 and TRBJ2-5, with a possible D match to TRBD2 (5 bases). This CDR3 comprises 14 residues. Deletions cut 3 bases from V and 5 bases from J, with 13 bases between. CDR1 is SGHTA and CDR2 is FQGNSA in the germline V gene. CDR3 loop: CASSFKVGAETQYF. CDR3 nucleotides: TGTGCCAGCAGCTTTAAAGTGGGAGCGGAGACCCAGTACTTC.

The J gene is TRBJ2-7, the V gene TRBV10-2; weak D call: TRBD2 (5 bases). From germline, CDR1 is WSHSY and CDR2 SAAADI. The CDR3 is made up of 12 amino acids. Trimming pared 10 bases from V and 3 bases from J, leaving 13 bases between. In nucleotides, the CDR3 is TGCGCCACCTTATCCGGGAACTACGAGCAGTACTTC. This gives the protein CATLSGNYEQYF.

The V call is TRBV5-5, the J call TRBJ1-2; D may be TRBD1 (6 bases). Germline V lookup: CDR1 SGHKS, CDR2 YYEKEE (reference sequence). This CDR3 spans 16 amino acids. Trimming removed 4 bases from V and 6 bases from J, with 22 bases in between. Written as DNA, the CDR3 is TGTGCCAGCAGCCAAGAAAGGGGGGTAATTCCGAATGGCTACACCTTC. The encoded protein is CASSQERGVIPNGYTF.